This T cell receptor beta chain was observed in a study of T cells in Graves' hyperthyroidism and ophthalmopathy. The wider study: Prior to any treatment, at the point of initial diagnosis, peripheral blood was collected. Points from the study as a whole: In validation, the model predicted ophthalmopathy. These predictions came a median approximately 6.5 months before onset.

Points on this clonotype: As yet, its antigen is unknown.

The CDR3 runs 18 residues. Trimming cost V 1 base and J 0 bases; bases outside gene matches: 7. Amplified TCR beta CDR3 regions came from RNA transcripts. HTBI primers drove first-round RT-PCR of the TCR CDR3. TCRdb redid the calling of the multiplex PCR reads with MiXCR, one entry per CDR3 protein. The sample yields around 580,000 distinct CDR3 sequences, approximately 16% seen once. Participants, patients aged 18 to 65, had newly diagnosed hyperthyroidism with a duration under 2 months. This sample holds PBMCs from roughly 10 ml fresh peripheral blood. Sequenced: blood. The chain couples TRBV12-3 or TRBV12-4 to TRBJ2-4; 9 positions agree with TRBD1. The TCR was taken from a woman aged 18-29 years with Graves' hyperthyroidism. The CDR3 bases are TGTGCCAGCAGTTTAGTGGACAGGGGTCCCTTAGCCAAAAACATTCAGTACTTC. Amino acids: CASSLVDRGPLAKNIQYF.